This TCR beta chain stems from a study of control samples from healthy donors and cancer patients. This CDR3 spans 16 amino acids. Trimming cost V 1 base and J 3 bases; bases outside gene matches: 3. Germline V gene data show CDR1 as KGHSH and CDR2 as LQKENI. Libraries were prepared by immunoSEQ multiplex PCR; TCRdb keeps only in-frame clonotypes and omits some of them. Of around 130,000 clones listed, more than 75% are singletons. Material for sequencing was blood. The chain recombines TRBV18 with TRBJ2-2; 9 positions match TRBD1. The receptor's source is a man aged 25-45 years in good health. CDR3: CASSPRGQGDTGELFF. In DNA, the CDR3 is TGTGCCAGCTCACCACGGGGACAGGGAGACACCGGGGAGCTGTTTTTT.